These 26 T cell receptor beta chains were all obtained from the same sample, sequenced in a study of PD-1 blockade in classical Hodgkin lymphoma. Time point of the sample: cycle 4 day 1 (C4D1), after 5 to 7 weeks of nivolumab. All the patients suffered relapse after autologous stem cell transplantation, and brentuximab vedotin exposure differed. The method was immunoSEQ multiplex PCR; TCRdb's version includes in-frame clones alone and lacks a portion of them. Here the sample spans about 90,000 clones, over 75% being singletons. The specimen comprised peripheral blood mononuclear cells (PBMCs), sampled before the fourth cycle of nivolumab. These receptors all stem from a human donor with classical Hodgkin lymphoma.

This clone is a singleton in its sample. The J gene is TRBJ2-3, the V gene TRBV27; 10 bases are a match to TRBD2. The CDR3 is 16 residues long. V dropped 1 base and J dropped 2; count of bases not matched to a gene: 3. Germline V lookup: CDR1 MNHEY, CDR2 SMNVEV (reference sequence). For the CDR3, the DNA is TGTGCCAGCAGTTTATTTAGCGGGGGGCACACAGATACGCAGTATTTT. Translating it yields CASSLFSGGHTDTQYF.

The chain is built from TRBV5-4 and TRBJ2-3; no clear D gene. The CDR3 covers 12 residues. CDR1 is SGHNT, CDR2 YYREEE, per germline (reference sequence). Trimming cost V 1 base and J 2 bases, with 2 bases left between them. The chain's CDR3 is CASSLNTDTQYF. Here the CDR3 DNA reads TGTGCCAGCAGCTTGAACACAGATACGCAGTATTTT. Full variable domain (rest looked up from reference TRBV5-4 and TRBJ2-3): ETGVTQSPTHLIKTRGQQVTLRCSSQSGHNTVSWYQQALGQGPQFIFQYYREEENGRGNFPPRFSGLQFPNYSSELNVNALELDDSALYLCASSLNTDTQYFGPGTRLTVL.

V gene TRBV29-1 combines with J gene TRBJ2-7, with 9 bases matching TRBD1. The CDR3 extends over 14 amino acids. V shed 3 bases and J 1 base; nucleotides not matched to a gene: 4. Germline loops: CDR1 SQVTM, CDR2 ANQGSEA. CDR3 amino acids: CSVETGTGSYEQYF. The DNA for the CDR3 is TGCAGCGTTGAGACCGGGACAGGGTCCTACGAGCAGTACTTC.

The chain uses TRBV7-8 and TRBJ2-7; D may be TRBD1 or TRBD2 (5 bases each). The V end lost 5 bases, the J end lost 6 bases, and 20 bases lay between the germline ends. This CDR3 has 15 amino acids. From germline, CDR1 is SGHVS and CDR2 FQNEAQ. CDR3 region: CASSPDPGTRSEQYF. CDR3 nucleotide sequence: TGTGCCAGCAGCCCGGACCCCGGGACCCGGAGCGAGCAGTACTTC. The full variable domain, its missing parts supplied by reference TRBV7-8 and TRBJ2-7, is GAGVSQSPRYKVAKRGQDVALRCDPISGHVSLFWYQQALGQGPEFLTYFQNEAQLDKSGLPSDRFFAERPEGSVSTLKIQRTQQEDSAVYLCASSPDPGTRSEQYFGPGTRLTVT.

The chain is built from TRBV6-6 and TRBJ2-2; TRBD1 matches 9 bases. CDR3 size: 14 residues. J lost 5 bases, V lost 4 bases, and 2 bases had no gene match. Germline V lookup: CDR1 MNHNY, CDR2 SVGAGI (reference sequence). The CDR3 loop reads CASSWDRETGELFF. The DNA of the CDR3 is TGTGCCAGCAGTTGGGACAGGGAGACCGGGGAGCTGTTTTTT.

The V gene is TRBV5-5, the J gene TRBJ1-1; no clear D gene. This CDR3 comprises 16 residues. V lost 6 bases to trimming and J lost 1 base, with 19 bases between them. Germline CDR1 is SGHKS and CDR2 is YYEKEE (reference sequence). CDR3 loop: CASTLRVALGNTEAFF. The CDR3 DNA reads TGTGCCAGCACCCTGCGGGTGGCACTGGGGAACACTGAAGCTTTCTTT.

The J gene is TRBJ1-5, the V gene TRBV18; D remains unclear. V lost 3 bases and J lost 4, with 13 bases in between. In germline, CDR1 is KGHSH, CDR2 LQKENI. CDR3 length: 15 residues. DNA of the CDR3: TGTGCCAGCTCACCGCCGAATGGAAATAATCAGCCCCAGCATTTT. It yields the protein CASSPPNGNNQPQHF.

The V and J genes are TRBV7-3 and TRBJ2-3; 7 bases map to TRBD2. The germline gives CDR1 SGHTA, CDR2 FQGTGA. The length of the CDR3 is 15 residues. The ends lost 3 bases at V and 2 bases at J; junction bases unmatched: 5. The CDR3 nucleotides are TGTGCCAGCAGCTTCGGGCTAGCGGACACAGATACGCAGTATTTT. This codes for CASSFGLADTDTQYF.

The chain carries TRBV6-1 and TRBJ1-5; tentative D call: TRBD1 (5 bases). Trimming cost V 6 bases and J 5 bases, with 11 bases left between them. The V gene's germline CDR1 is MNHNS and CDR2 SASEGT. This CDR3 spans 13 amino acids. The CDR3 coding sequence is TGTGCCAGCAGCCGGGACGGCTATCAGCCCCAGCATTTT. This gives the protein CASSRDGYQPQHF.

This chain joins TRBV5-6 and TRBJ2-5, with a tentative D call TRBD2 (5 bases). With 0 bases removed from V and 3 bases from J, the gap between germline ends came to 9 bases. This CDR3 has 14 amino acids. Per the germline V gene, CDR1 is SGHDT and CDR2 is YYEEEE. In DNA form, the CDR3 reads TGTGCCAGCAGCTTGGGTCCAGCGGAAGAGACCCAGTACTTC. Protein product: CASSLGPAEETQYF.

CDR3: CASTSSLDYEQYF. The DNA of the CDR3 is TGTGCCAGCACCTCCTCCCTCGACTACGAGCAGTACTTC. The chain links TRBV7-2 to TRBJ2-7; unclear D gene. CDR1 and CDR2 (germline): SGHTA, FQGNSA. V lost 7 bases and J 3 bases, leaving 13 bases between the germline ends. CDR3 length: 13 residues.

The rearrangement uses TRBV6-6 and TRBJ2-2; D remains ambiguous. V lost 5 bases and J lost 6, with 16 bases in between. CDR1 and CDR2 (germline): MNHNY, SVGAGI (reference sequence). The CDR3 sequence is 15 residues long. CDR3 nucleotide sequence: TGTGCCAGCAGTGTCGACCCCTCCCAAGCCGGGGAGCTGTTTTTT. This encodes CASSVDPSQAGELFF.

The chain joins TRBV7-2 to TRBJ2-7, with a tentative D call TRBD2 (5 bases). The V end was cut by 5 bases, the J end by 4 bases, with 9 bases between. The CDR3 is 12 amino acids. CDR1 is SGHTA, CDR2 FQGNSA, per germline. CDR3 loop: CASSGEGYEQYF. CDR3 sequence (DNA): TGTGCCAGCAGCGGCGAGGGTTACGAGCAGTACTTC.

J is TRBJ1-3 and V is TRBV5-1, with 7 bases matching TRBD1. V was pared by 2 bases and J by 1 base, with 9 bases of the junction left unmatched. The CDR3 covers 17 residues. Germline CDR1 reads SGHRS; CDR2 reads YFSETQ. The CDR3 nucleotides read TGCGCCAGCAGCTTCTGGGACAGATCTACGTCTGGAAACACCATATATTTT. Translated, it gives CASSFWDRSTSGNTIYF.

The rearrangement links TRBV19 to TRBJ2-1; tentatively, D is TRBD2 (6 bases). The germline V and J ends were trimmed by 7 bases and 8 bases, with 18 bases remaining between them. The CDR3 extends over 14 amino acids. The germline gives CDR1 LNHDA, CDR2 SQIVND (reference sequence). CDR3: CASTLGGARDEQFF. Here the CDR3 DNA reads TGTGCCAGTACCCTTGGCGGGGCCAGGGATGAGCAGTTCTTC.

The V and J genes are TRBV28 and TRBJ2-7; 10 bases line up with TRBD2. After removal of 6 bases from V and 3 bases from J, the junction contained 5 bases not matched to a gene. The CDR3 covers 14 residues. Per the germline V gene, CDR1 is MDHEN and CDR2 is SYDVKM. CDR3 DNA sequence: TGTGCCAGCAGCGTCATAGCGGGGGGCTACGAGCAGTACTTC. Protein: CASSVIAGGYEQYF.

This clone was observed a single time. CDR3 DNA sequence: TGTGCCATCAGTGAGTCGCAAAATAGCGGGGGGGCGGTAAGAGAGACCCAGTACTTC. It encodes CAISESQNSGGAVRETQYF. The chain carries TRBV10-3 and TRBJ2-5; 11 nucleotides align to TRBD2. There are 19 residues in the CDR3. V was clipped by 0 bases and J by 4 bases; unmatched bases: 13. The germline V gene has CDR1 ENHRY and CDR2 SYGVKD.

This chain connects TRBV7-2 to TRBJ2-1; D gene uncertain. The CDR3 length is 14 residues. V was pared by 2 bases and J by 4 bases, with 9 bases between. CDR1 is SGHTA and CDR2 is FQGNSA in the germline V gene. The CDR3 protein is CASSLIGSYNEQFF. In DNA, the CDR3 is TGTGCCAGCAGCTTAATCGGCTCGTACAATGAGCAGTTCTTC.

This sequence joins TRBV2 and TRBJ1-1; possibly TRBD1 for D (5 bases). This CDR3 is 15 amino acids long. Germline V gives CDR1 SNHLY, CDR2 FYNNEI. V was trimmed by 5 bases and J by 4 bases, leaving 17 bases between them. The CDR3 loop is CASSQGFRWSTEAFF. As DNA, the CDR3 is TGTGCCAGCAGTCAGGGTTTTCGTTGGAGCACTGAAGCTTTCTTT.

A single count supports this clone. This chain uses TRBV13 with TRBJ2-1, with D possibly matching TRBD1 (6 bases). V lost 3 bases and J 8 bases, leaving 20 bases between the germline ends. Looked up from germline, CDR1 is PRHDT and CDR2 is FYEKMQ (reference sequence). CDR3 length: 16 residues. The chain's CDR3 is CASSLSGDRLWHEQFF. The DNA of the CDR3 is TGTGCCAGCAGCTTGAGTGGAGACAGGTTGTGGCATGAGCAGTTCTTC.

The V and J genes are TRBV21-1 and TRBJ1-4. TRBV21-1 is flagged as a pseudogene. This CDR3 region has 12 residues. The DNA for the CDR3 is TGTGCCAGCAGCAATGATGATGAAAAACTGTTTTTT. Translating it yields CASSNDDEKLFF.

This sequence joins TRBV7-9 and TRBJ2-7, with 8 bases identical to TRBD2. The CDR3 loop spans 14 amino acids. From germline, CDR1 is SEHNR and CDR2 FQNEAQ (reference sequence). Trimming at V came to 2 bases and at J to 7 bases, leaving 7 bases not matched to a gene. CDR3 nucleotide sequence: TGTGCCAGCAGCTTATTGGGAGTAGCGGGGGAGCAGTACTTC. Translating it yields CASSLLGVAGEQYF.

The J gene is TRBJ1-1, the V gene TRBV6-5, with D unresolved. The V end lost 5 bases, the J end lost 4 bases, and 5 bases lay between the germline ends. The CDR3 runs to 11 residues. CDR1 and CDR2 from the germline V gene are MNHEY and SVGAGI. The CDR3, as DNA: TGTGCCAGCAGTGTCCTCACTGAAGCTTTCTTT. Residues: CASSVLTEAFF.

V gene TRBV30 combines with J gene TRBJ2-1; D gene uncertain. With 0 bases removed from V and 9 bases from J, the gap between germline ends came to 6 bases. Germline-derived CDR1 and CDR2 are GTSNPN and SVGIG (reference sequence). The CDR3 sequence is 11 residues long. Here the CDR3 reads CAWSVGGEQFF. The CDR3 DNA reads as TGTGCCTGGAGTGTAGGTGGTGAGCAGTTCTTC.

This chain links TRBV7-2 with TRBJ2-4; the D is unclear. This CDR3 spans 14 amino acids. The germline V gene has CDR1 SGHTA and CDR2 FQGNSA. V shed 4 bases and J shed 1 base, with 8 bases lying between them. The CDR3 reads CASSSPGAKNIQYF. The CDR3 DNA is TGTGCCAGCAGCTCCCCGGGCGCCAAAAACATTCAGTACTTC.

The chain combines TRBV19 with TRBJ2-1; D is undetermined. Germline lookup yields CDR1 LNHDA and CDR2 SQIVND (reference sequence). There are 12 residues in the CDR3. Trimming took off 2 bases at V and 6 bases at J, with 5 bases between the two ends. Here the CDR3 DNA reads TGTGCCAGTAGTATATGGAGCAATGAGCAGTTCTTC. It encodes CASSIWSNEQFF.